The rows below give T cell receptor beta chains drawn from one sample of a study of T cells after yellow fever vaccination. TCRdb re-analysed the 5' RACE reads in MiXCR, keeping a single row per CDR3 protein. Of over 85,000 distinct CDR3 sequences in the sample, 7.5% to 10% were seen once. The source material was CD8+ T cells not binding an NS4B(214-222) dextramer, sorted from PBMCs, sampled less than 18 days after the first yellow fever vaccination. These receptors were taken from a man aged 18 to 30 who received the YFV17D yellow fever vaccine. Each CDR3 is given with its conserved first and last residue. A D gene is named only where the DNA matches it firmly. A row's size may be missing; if present it is once, few, many or a size class.

>TRBV5-6|.|few|TRBJ1-6
TGTGCCAGCAGCTTGGAAGTAATTAACTCACCCCTCCACTTT
CASSLEVINSPLHF
>TRBV7-9|TRBD1|few|TRBJ2-5
TGTGCCAGCAGCCCGACAGGGATTGGAGAGACCCAGTACTTC
CASSPTGIGETQYF
>TRBV18|TRBD1|few|TRBJ2-7
TGTGCCAGCTCACCGGGACAGAACAACGACGAGCAGTACTTC
CASSPGQNNDEQYF
>TRBV25-1|TRBD2|few|TRBJ2-7
TGTGCCACCTCGACTAGCGCAACCTACGAGCAGTACTTC
CATSTSATYEQYF
>TRBV6-2/TRBV6-3|TRBD2|few|TRBJ2-1
TGTGCCAGCAGCCTGGCGACTAGCGAGCCCTACAATGAGCAGTTCTTC
CASSLATSEPYNEQFF
>TRBV5-1|.|.|TRBJ2-2
TGCGCCAGCAGCTTGCTATGGAACACCGGGGAGCTGTTTTTT
CASSLLWNTGELFF
>TRBV5-5|.|few|TRBJ2-1
TGTGCCAGCAGCTTGATGTTTGGACAAAGGGCAGGCAATGAGCAGTTCTTC
CASSLMFGQRAGNEQFF
>TRBV5-1|.|many|TRBJ2-1
TGCGCCAGCACCAGCGGGTCCTACAATGAGCAGTTCTTC
CASTSGSYNEQFF
>TRBV6-2/TRBV6-3|.|few|TRBJ2-2
TGTGCCAGCACGCCTAGTAAGGCCACCGGGGAGCTGTTTTTT
CASTPSKATGELFF
>TRBV6-5|.|few|TRBJ1-2
TGTGCCAGCAGTACCGGATGGGCCTATGGCTACACCTTC
CASSTGWAYGYTF
>TRBV6-5|.|few|TRBJ2-5
TGTGCCAGCAGTTACATCGACAGAATACAGTACCAAGAGACCCAGTACTTC
CASSYIDRIQYQETQYF
>TRBV7-9|.|.|TRBJ1-1
TGTGCCAGCAGCGGCGTTTCGGGGGGAGGCACTGAAGCTTTCTTT
CASSGVSGGGTEAFF
>TRBV12-3/TRBV12-4|.|.|TRBJ1-5
TGTGCCAGCAGTTCCGTGGACAGCCCAATCTATTATAGCAATCAGCCCCAGCATTTT
CASSSVDSPIYYSNQPQHF
>TRBV12-3/TRBV12-4|.|few|TRBJ1-5
TGTGCCAGCAGTCCCGACGGGGTCGGCAATCAGCCCCAGCATTTT
CASSPDGVGNQPQHF
>TRBV27|.|.|TRBJ1-5
TGTGCCAGCAGTTTCTCAGGGAGAAATCAGCCCCAGCATTTT
CASSFSGRNQPQHF
>TRBV7-9|.|.|TRBJ1-1
TGTGCCAGCAGCTTAGCGGCGGGGGTCACTGAAGCTTTCTTT
CASSLAAGVTEAFF
>TRBV4-3|.|.|TRBJ1-1
TGCGCCAGCAGCCAAGACGGGTGGTCGACTGAAGCTTTCTTT
CASSQDGWSTEAFF
>TRBV4-2|.|.|TRBJ1-3
TGTGCCAGCAGCCAAGGGGATTCAGCTGGAAACACCATATATTTT
CASSQGDSAGNTIYF
>TRBV6-1|TRBD2|.|TRBJ2-1
TGTGCCAGCAGTCCAACCCCCCCGGGGGGGGGTAATGAGCAGTTCTTC
CASSPTPPGGGNEQFF
>TRBV4-2|.|.|TRBJ2-6
TGTGCCAGCAGCCAAGGTGCAGCAGGGATAAGTTCTGGGGCCAACGTCCTGACTTTC
CASSQGAAGISSGANVLTF
>TRBV7-6|.|.|TRBJ2-1
TGTGCCAGCAGCTTAGAATCAGACGGGGGTTTTGGTGAGCAGTTCTTC
CASSLESDGGFGEQFF
>TRBV6-2/TRBV6-3|.|.|TRBJ2-3
TGTGCCAGCAGTTATCCCGCCAGACCGGAAACTTACACCCAAAGCACAGATACGCAGTATTTT
CASSYPARPETYTQSTDTQYF
>TRBV6-5|TRBD2|few|TRBJ2-1
TGTGCCAGCAGTTATTTGGCTAGCGGGGGGATAAGAGATGAGCAGTTCTTC
CASSYLASGGIRDEQFF
>TRBV27|TRBD2|few|TRBJ2-3
TGTGCCAGCAGTTTATTTGACGGGGGGGCAGATACGCAGTATTTT
CASSLFDGGADTQYF
>TRBV30|.|few|TRBJ1-1
TGTGCCTGGAGGGGACTTCGGGGGAACACTGAAGCTTTCTTT
CAWRGLRGNTEAFF
>TRBV6-7|.|.|TRBJ1-1
TGTGCCAGCAGAGAGACAGGGAACACTGAAGCTTTCTTT
CASRETGNTEAFF
>TRBV7-6|.|many|TRBJ2-3
TGTGCCAGCAGCTCCCTCGGGGAGGAAGATACGCAGTATTTT
CASSSLGEEDTQYF
>TRBV4-3|.|many|TRBJ2-1
TGCGCCAGCAGCCGCTCTTCCTACAATGAGCAGTTCTTC
CASSRSSYNEQFF
>TRBV7-6|.|few|TRBJ1-3
TGTGCCAGCAGCTTAGTAGCTCTGGAAAACACCATATATTTT
CASSLVALENTIYF
>TRBV4-2|.|.|TRBJ2-7
TGTGCCAGCAGCCTTCTAGGGGATGCTAAGTACGAGCAGTACTTC
CASSLLGDAKYEQYF
>TRBV12-3/TRBV12-4|.|.|TRBJ2-2
TGTGCCAGCAACATAGACACCGGGGAGCTGTTTTTT
CASNIDTGELFF
>TRBV5-5|.|.|TRBJ2-4
TGTGCCAGCAGCTTGGAACACCTCGGGAACATTCAGTACTTC
CASSLEHLGNIQYF
>TRBV20-1|TRBD2|few|TRBJ2-2
TGCAGTGCCCACGGGGGGGGTGGGACCGGGGAGCTGTTTTTT
CSAHGGGGTGELFF
>TRBV5-1|.|few|TRBJ1-1
TGCGCCAGCAGCTTGCACGACAGGAACAGTTGGAACACTGAAGCTTTCTTT
CASSLHDRNSWNTEAFF
>TRBV7-8|.|few|TRBJ1-4
TGTGCCAGCAGCTTGGGGTACAGGGCACGTTCTGAAAAACTGTTTTTT
CASSLGYRARSEKLFF
>TRBV12-3/TRBV12-4|.|.|TRBJ2-2
TGTGCCACCGGGGGCGGGGAGCTGTTTTTT
CATGGGELFF
>TRBV29-1|TRBD1|.|TRBJ1-5
TGCAGCGCAACGACAGGGGCAGACCAGCCCCAGCATTTT
CSATTGADQPQHF
>TRBV29-1|.|.|TRBJ2-1
TGCAGCGTAACCTCGGGGCACAATGAGCAGTTCTTC
CSVTSGHNEQFF
>TRBV5-4|.|few|TRBJ2-2
TGTGCCAGCAGCTTGGGGGCGAACACCGGGGAGCTGTTTTTT
CASSLGANTGELFF
>TRBV5-1|.|many|TRBJ2-4
TGCGCCAGCAGGGCCCCCGGGGCAAACATTCAGTACTTC
CASRAPGANIQYF